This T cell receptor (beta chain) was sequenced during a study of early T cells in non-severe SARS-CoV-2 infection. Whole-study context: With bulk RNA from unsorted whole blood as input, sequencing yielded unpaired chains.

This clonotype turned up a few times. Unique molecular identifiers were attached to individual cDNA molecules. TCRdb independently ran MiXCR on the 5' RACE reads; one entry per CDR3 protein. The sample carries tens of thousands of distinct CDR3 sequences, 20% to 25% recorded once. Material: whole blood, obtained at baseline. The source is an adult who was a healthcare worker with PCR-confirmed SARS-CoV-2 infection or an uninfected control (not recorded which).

This CDR3 reads CASSSYRGRTDTQYF. CDR3 bases: TGTGCCAGCAGTTCCTACAGGGGGCGCACAGATACGCAGTATTTT. The rearrangement joins TRBV27 to TRBJ2-3; 9 bases are a match to TRBD1. Germline trimming cut 4 bases from V and 1 base from J; bases unmatched to any gene: 3. This CDR3 contains 15 residues. Germline V gene lookup returns CDR1 MNHEY and CDR2 SMNVEV (reference sequence).